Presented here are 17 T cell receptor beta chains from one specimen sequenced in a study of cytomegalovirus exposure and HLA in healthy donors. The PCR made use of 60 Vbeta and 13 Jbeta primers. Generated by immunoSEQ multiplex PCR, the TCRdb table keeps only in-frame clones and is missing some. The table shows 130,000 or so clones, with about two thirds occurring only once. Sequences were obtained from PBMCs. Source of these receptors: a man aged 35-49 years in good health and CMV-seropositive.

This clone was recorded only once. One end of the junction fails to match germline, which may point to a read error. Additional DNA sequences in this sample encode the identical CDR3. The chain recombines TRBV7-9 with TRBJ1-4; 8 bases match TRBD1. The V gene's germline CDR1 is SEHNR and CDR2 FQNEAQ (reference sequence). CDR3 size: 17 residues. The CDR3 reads CASSLVDRGPLNEKLFF. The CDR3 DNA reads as TGTGCCAGCAGCTTAGTCGACAGGGGACCACTAAATGAAAAACTATTTTTT.

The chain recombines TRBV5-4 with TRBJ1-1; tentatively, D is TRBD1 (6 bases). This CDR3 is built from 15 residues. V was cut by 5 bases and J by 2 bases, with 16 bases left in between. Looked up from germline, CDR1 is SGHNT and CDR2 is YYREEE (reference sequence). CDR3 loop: CASSLPGGANTEAFF. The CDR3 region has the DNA TGTGCCAGCAGTCTTCCGGGGGGGGCTAACACTGAAGCTTTCTTT.

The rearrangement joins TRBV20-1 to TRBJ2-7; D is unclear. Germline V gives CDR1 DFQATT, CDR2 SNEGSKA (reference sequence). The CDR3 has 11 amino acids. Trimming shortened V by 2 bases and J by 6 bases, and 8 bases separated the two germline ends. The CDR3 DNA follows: TGCAGTGCTAGAATTAGTCTCGAGCAGTACTTC. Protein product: CSARISLEQYF.

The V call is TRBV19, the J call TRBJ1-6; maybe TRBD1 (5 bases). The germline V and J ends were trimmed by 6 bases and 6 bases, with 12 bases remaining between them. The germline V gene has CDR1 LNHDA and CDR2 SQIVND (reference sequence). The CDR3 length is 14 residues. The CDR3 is CASRMGQGNSPLHF. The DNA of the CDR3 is TGTGCCAGTAGGATGGGGCAGGGTAATTCACCCCTCCACTTT.

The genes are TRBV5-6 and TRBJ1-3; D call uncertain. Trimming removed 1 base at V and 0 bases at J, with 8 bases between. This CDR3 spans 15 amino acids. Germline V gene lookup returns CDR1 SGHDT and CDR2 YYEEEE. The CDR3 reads CASSLWQISGNTIYF. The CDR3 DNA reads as TGTGCCAGCAGCTTGTGGCAAATCTCTGGAAACACCATATATTTT. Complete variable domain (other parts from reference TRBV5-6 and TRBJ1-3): DAGVTQSPTHLIKTRGQQVTLRCSPKSGHDTVSWYQQALGQGPQFIFQYYEEEERQRGNFPDRFSGHQFPNYSSELNVNALLLGDSALYLCASSLWQISGNTIYFGEGSWLTVV.

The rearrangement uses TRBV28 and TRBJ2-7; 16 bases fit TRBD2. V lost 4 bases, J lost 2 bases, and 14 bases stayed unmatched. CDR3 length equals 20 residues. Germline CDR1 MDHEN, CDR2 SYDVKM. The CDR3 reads CASSSLSGGLAGGPTYEQYF. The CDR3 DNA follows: TGTGCCAGCAGTTCATTATCAGGGGGACTAGCGGGAGGGCCTACCTACGAGCAGTACTTC.

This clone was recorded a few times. CDR3 nucleotides: TGTGCCTGGTTCCATGATAGCCGAGGCGAGCAGTACTTC. Protein sequence: CAWFHDSRGEQYF. This chain uses TRBV30 with TRBJ2-7; D call uncertain. Germline CDR1 is GTSNPN and CDR2 is SVGIG (reference sequence). This CDR3 spans 13 amino acids. The ends were cut back, 5 bases at V and 6 bases at J, with 17 bases in the middle.

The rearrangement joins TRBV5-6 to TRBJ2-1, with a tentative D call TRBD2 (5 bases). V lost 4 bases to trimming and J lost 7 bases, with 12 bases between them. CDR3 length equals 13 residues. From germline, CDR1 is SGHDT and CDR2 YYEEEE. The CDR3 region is CASSPRGGNEQFF. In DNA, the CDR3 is TGTGCCAGCAGCCCACGCGGAGGAAATGAGCAGTTCTTC.

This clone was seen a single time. CDR3 coding DNA: TGTGCCAGCAGTTATTTGGGCAGTAATACCTACGAGCAGTACTTC. It specifies CASSYLGSNTYEQYF. J is TRBJ2-7 and V is TRBV28; D is unclear. From germline, CDR1 is MDHEN and CDR2 SYDVKM. The CDR3 totals 15 residues. With 4 bases removed from V and 2 bases from J, the gap between germline ends came to 15 bases.

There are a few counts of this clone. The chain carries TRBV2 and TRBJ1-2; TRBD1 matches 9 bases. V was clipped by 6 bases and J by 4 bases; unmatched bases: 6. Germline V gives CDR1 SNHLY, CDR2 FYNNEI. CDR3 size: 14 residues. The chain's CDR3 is CASRGQGVFYGYTF. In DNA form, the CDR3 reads TGTGCCAGCAGGGGACAGGGAGTTTTCTATGGCTACACCTTC.

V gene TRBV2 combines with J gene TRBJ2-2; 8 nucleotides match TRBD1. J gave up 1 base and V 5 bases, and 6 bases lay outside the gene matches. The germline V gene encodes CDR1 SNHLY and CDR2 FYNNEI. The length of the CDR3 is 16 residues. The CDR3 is CASSKDRAWNTGELFF. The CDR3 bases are TGTGCCAGCAGTAAGGACAGGGCTTGGAACACCGGGGAGCTGTTTTTT.

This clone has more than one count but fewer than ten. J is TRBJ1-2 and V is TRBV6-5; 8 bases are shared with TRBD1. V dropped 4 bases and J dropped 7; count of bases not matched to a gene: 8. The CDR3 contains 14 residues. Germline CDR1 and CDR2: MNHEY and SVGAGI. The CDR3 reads CASSSLDRVGGYTF. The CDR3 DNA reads TGTGCCAGCAGTTCTCTGGACAGGGTCGGTGGCTACACCTTC.

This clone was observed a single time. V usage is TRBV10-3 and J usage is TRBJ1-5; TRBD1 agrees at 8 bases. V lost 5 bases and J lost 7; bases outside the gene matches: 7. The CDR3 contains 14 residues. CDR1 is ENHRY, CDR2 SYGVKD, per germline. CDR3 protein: CAISPGGAGQPQHF. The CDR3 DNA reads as TGTGCCATCAGTCCAGGGGGCGCGGGACAGCCCCAGCATTTT.

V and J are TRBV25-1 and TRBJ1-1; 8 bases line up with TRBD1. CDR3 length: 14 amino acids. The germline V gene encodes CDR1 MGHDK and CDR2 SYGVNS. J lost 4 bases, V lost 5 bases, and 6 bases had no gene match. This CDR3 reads CASSPGGSGTEAFF. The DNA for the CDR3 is TGTGCCAGCAGTCCAGGGGGCAGCGGCACTGAAGCTTTCTTT. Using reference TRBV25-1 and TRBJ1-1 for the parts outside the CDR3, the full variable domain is EADIYQTPRYLVIGTGKKITLECSQTMGHDKMYWYQQDPGMELHLIHYSYGVNSTEKGDLSSESTVSRIRTEHFPLTLESARPSHTSQYLCASSPGGSGTEAFFGQGTRLTVV.

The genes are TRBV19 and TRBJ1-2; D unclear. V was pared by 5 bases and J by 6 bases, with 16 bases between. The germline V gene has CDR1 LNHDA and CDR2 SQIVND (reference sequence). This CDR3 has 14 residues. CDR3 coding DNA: TGTGCCAGTAGTGCCCTCTTCACTCCGGATGGCTACACCTTC. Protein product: CASSALFTPDGYTF.

For the CDR3, the DNA is TGTGCCAGCAGCCACTACGAGCAGTACTTC. Its translation is CASSHYEQYF. The J gene is TRBJ2-7, the V gene TRBV28; D ambiguous. Germline loops: CDR1 MDHEN, CDR2 SYDVKM. This CDR3 has 10 amino acids. The germline V and J ends were trimmed by 6 bases and 3 bases, with 3 bases remaining between them.

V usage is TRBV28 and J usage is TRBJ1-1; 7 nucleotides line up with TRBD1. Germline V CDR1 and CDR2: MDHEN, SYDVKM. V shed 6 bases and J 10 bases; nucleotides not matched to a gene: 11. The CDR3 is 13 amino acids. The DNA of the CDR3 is TGTGCCAGCAGAACCCTTACGACAGGGAGAGCTTTCTTT. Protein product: CASRTLTTGRAFF.